These T cell receptor beta chains were read from a single sample in a study of CD4 T cells in relation to SARS-CoV-2 and coronaviruses. The antigens of these receptors remain unknown. Sequencing was performed with immunoSEQ multiplex PCR; in TCRdb, only in-frame clones are kept and a portion is missing. Here the sample spans approximately 22,000 clones, around three quarters being singletons. The material sequenced was CD4+ T cells from PBMCs, cultured in vitro. These receptors were collected from a human donor in good health. The CDR3 runs from the conserved cysteine through the conserved F or W. The D gene is left open where the match is weak. Rows give clone size only sometimes, using once, few, many, or a class for an expanded clone.

once	-	TRBJ1-1	TRBV9	TGTGCCAGCAGCGTAGTCCCTCGGGAAGGGAACACTGAAGCTTTCTTT	CASSVVPREGNTEAFF
-	-	TRBJ2-7	TRBV7-9	TGTGCCAGCAGCCCCCCAGGGTTCTACGAGCAGTACTTC	CASSPPGFYEQYF
-	-	TRBJ2-1	TRBV12-3/TRBV12-4	TGTGCCAGCAGTACACTAGCTGAGCAGTTCTTC	CASSTLAEQFF
-	TRBD2	TRBJ2-7	TRBV9	TGTGCCAGCAGCGTAGAGACTAGCGGGAGCCCTTCCTACGAGCAGTACTTC	CASSVETSGSPSYEQYF
few	-	TRBJ1-5	TRBV10-2	TGCGCCACCCGGGACGGAATCAATCAGCCCCAGCATTTT	CATRDGINQPQHF
-	TRBD1	TRBJ2-3	TRBV6-5	TGTGCCACCCGGCCGGACAGGGTTAGCACAGATACGCAGTATTTT	CATRPDRVSTDTQYF
-	-	TRBJ2-3	TRBV10-1	TGCGCCAGCAGTGAGGGGACCACTGGCACAGATACGCAGTATTTT	CASSEGTTGTDTQYF
-	-	TRBJ1-6	TRBV11-2	TGTGCCAGCAGGAACCCGTACGCCAGCTCCTATAATTCACCCCTCCACTTT	CASRNPYASSYNSPLHF
once	-	TRBJ2-6	TRBV9	TGTGCCAGCAGCGTCACCGGCTCTGGGGCCAACGTCCTGACTTTC	CASSVTGSGANVLTF
-	TRBD1	TRBJ1-1	TRBV19	TGTGCCAGCTCTACAGGGGGTGGTGAAGCTTTCTTT	CASSTGGGEAFF
few	-	TRBJ2-7	TRBV7-2	TGTGCCAGCACCTTAGGTTCCAGGGGCCACGAGCAGTACTTC	CASTLGSRGHEQYF
-	-	TRBJ1-2	TRBV11-2	TGTGCCAGCAGCCAATGGGCAGGCCTTAACTATGGCTACACCTTC	CASSQWAGLNYGYTF
few	-	TRBJ1-3	TRBV2	TGTGCCAGCAGTGAACTGAGGGCCTCTGGAAACACCATATATTTT	CASSELRASGNTIYF
few	-	TRBJ1-4	TRBV30	TGTGCCTGGAGTGGGGGGGCAGCGGAAAAACTGTTTTTT	CAWSGGAAEKLFF
-	-	TRBJ2-2	TRBV10-1	TGCGCCAGCAAGGAGAACAGGGTAAACACCGGGGAGCTGTTTTTT	CASKENRVNTGELFF
-	TRBD1	TRBJ2-7	TRBV7-6	TGTGCCAGCAGCAACCCACGACAGGGGAAGAAGTACGAGCAGTACTTC	CASSNPRQGKKYEQYF
few	-	TRBJ2-7	TRBV30	TGTGCCTGGAGTGTAAGGAGCACGGAGCAGTACTTC	CAWSVRSTEQYF
-	-	TRBJ1-5	TRBV29-1	TGCAGCGTCTGTACGGGGGGGGGCAATCAGCCCCAGCATTTT	CSVCTGGGNQPQHF
-	-	TRBJ2-7	TRBV14	TGTGCCAGCAGCCTCAGCTGGGCTTCCGAGCAGTACTTC	CASSLSWASEQYF
-	-	TRBJ1-2	TRBV11-2	TGTGCCAGCAGTTCGTTACGTCGAGTAGAGGCTAACTATGGCTACACCTTC	CASSSLRRVEANYGYTF
-	TRBD2	TRBJ2-5	TRBV2	TGTGCCAGCCGGAGACTAGCGGGGGGCGATGAGACCCAGTACTTC	CASRRLAGGDETQYF
-	-	TRBJ1-2	TRBV5-6	TGTGCCAGCAGCTTGGCCGGGGCTCCTAACTATGGCTACACCTTC	CASSLAGAPNYGYTF
-	-	TRBJ2-7	TRBV7-9	TGTGCCAGCAGCACTCCAAACTACGAGCAGTACTTC	CASSTPNYEQYF
-	TRBD2	TRBJ2-3	TRBV7-3	TGTGCCAGCAGCTTAACGGGCGGGAGGGTAGGAGATACGCAGTATTTT	CASSLTGGRVGDTQYF
-	-	TRBJ1-2	TRBV6-1	TGTGCCAGCAGTGAAGTATGGGGGGATGGCTACACCTTC	CASSEVWGDGYTF
few	-	TRBJ2-5	TRBV6-2/TRBV6-3	TGTGCCAGCAGCTCCCTGGCGGGGGCTGGGGAGACCCAGTACTTC	CASSSLAGAGETQYF
-	-	TRBJ1-3	TRBV13	TGTGCCAGCAGCTCGGGACTTTACTCTGGAAACACCATATATTTT	CASSSGLYSGNTIYF
-	-	TRBJ2-5	TRBV18	TGTGCCAGCTCACCCAATATCCGGGGATGGGAGACCCAGTACTTC	CASSPNIRGWETQYF
-	TRBD1	TRBJ2-1	TRBV5-1	TGCGCCAGCAGCTTGGATGGGACAGCCTCCTACAATGAGCAGTTCTTC	CASSLDGTASYNEQFF